A single sample is the source of the 5 T cell receptor beta chains below, sequenced in a study of blood T cell repertoires in COVID-19. Sequencing used immunoSEQ multiplex PCR; TCRdb keeps in-frame clones, though not all of them. The sample records under 100,000 clones, 90% being singletons. Specimen: peripheral blood. The origin of the receptors is a man aged 50 or older with acute or convalescent COVID-19.

The chain uses TRBV5-1 and TRBJ2-1, with 11 bases identical to TRBD2. This CDR3 contains 16 residues. After removal of 5 bases from V and 7 bases from J, the junction contained 11 bases not matched to a gene. Germline assignment: CDR1 SGHRS and CDR2 YFSETQ. CDR3 nucleotides: TGCGCCAGCAGTCTGACTAGCGGGGCTTTACTTAATGAGCAGTTCTTC. Its protein product is CASSLTSGALLNEQFF.

The V gene is TRBV19, the J gene TRBJ2-7; 8 nucleotides agree with TRBD1. From germline, CDR1 is LNHDA and CDR2 SQIVND (reference sequence). V shed 6 bases, J shed 6 bases, and the junction held 7 bases outside the gene matches. CDR3 size: 13 residues. The CDR3 nucleotides are TGTGCCAGTAGCCCGGGACAGGCTTCCGAGCAGTACTTC. This encodes CASSPGQASEQYF.

The V and J genes are TRBV24-1 and TRBJ2-1; 9 positions agree with TRBD2. From germline, CDR1 is KGHDR and CDR2 SFDVKD. J gave up 8 bases and V 3 bases, and 10 bases lay outside the gene matches. The CDR3 is made up of 16 amino acids. DNA of the CDR3: TGTGCCACCAGTGATAAACTAGCGGGCGACCCCCATGAGCAGTTCTTC. Encoded protein: CATSDKLAGDPHEQFF.

On this clone itself: This specimen includes other DNA sequences encoding the same CDR3. V gene TRBV19 combines with J gene TRBJ1-5; 8 bases fit TRBD1. V trimming: 4 bases; J trimming: 5 bases; junction bases outside the gene matches: 4. The length of the CDR3 is 14 residues. The germline V gene encodes CDR1 LNHDA and CDR2 SQIVND (reference sequence). Here the CDR3 reads CASSTDRGHQPQHF. As DNA, the CDR3 is TGTGCCAGTAGTACCGACAGGGGCCATCAGCCCCAGCATTTT.

CDR3 protein: CASRFLENTIYF. Here the CDR3 DNA reads TGTGCCAGCAGATTCTTAGAAAACACCATATATTTT. The chain couples TRBV6-6 to TRBJ1-3; D is ambiguous. The V end lost 6 bases, the J end lost 6 bases, and 9 bases lay between the germline ends. Germline V lookup: CDR1 MNHNY, CDR2 SVGAGI (reference sequence). The length of the CDR3 is 12 residues.